This T cell receptor (beta chain) is drawn from a study of blood T cell repertoires in COVID-19. Looking at the study overall: The cDNA or gDNA used as material had been derived from T cells, B-cell-depleted T cells, or PBMCs.

Per the original data handling: Reference gene primer amplification in the assay estimated nucleated cell counts. Measured with immunoSEQ multiplex PCR; TCRdb has only the in-frame clones, and not every one. The V and J calls and clone size are taken from that table; D and trimming were inferred from the DNA. The sample yields a few hundred thousand clones, roughly 90% seen once. Trimming stripped 11 bases from V and 1 base from J, with 15 bases between. This CDR3 spans 15 amino acids. From germline, CDR1 is SGHVS and CDR2 FNYEAQ. This clonotype was sampled from a man aged 35 to 55 with active or convalescent COVID-19. Sequencing used peripheral blood. V usage is TRBV7-6 and J usage is TRBJ2-6; a possible D gene is TRBD1 (5 bases). CDR3 bases: TGTGCCGTACAGGCAAGCCAGTCTGGGGCCAACGTCCTGACTTTC. Its protein is CAVQASQSGANVLTF. Supplemented by reference TRBV7-6 and TRBJ2-6, the full variable domain reads GAGVSQSPRYKVTKRGQDVALRCDPISGHVSLYWYRQALGQGPEFLTYFNYEAQQDKSGLPNDRFSAERPEGSISTLTIQRTEQRDSAMYRCAVQASQSGANVLTFGAGSRLTVL.